This T cell receptor beta chain was captured by sequencing in a study of blood T cell repertoires in COVID-19. At the level of the study: Samples came from the United States, Italy and Spain, spanning acute and convalescent COVID-19. The cDNA or gDNA used as material had been derived from T cells, B-cell-depleted T cells, or PBMCs.

Original processing notes: How many nucleated cells were present was estimated from reference gene primer amplification. Produced via immunoSEQ multiplex PCR; TCRdb's table is partial and in-frame only. V and J calls plus clone size are reproduced from that table; the DNA served to infer D and trimming. The table records about 71,000 clones, around 89% of them present only once. CDR1 and CDR2 (germline): SQVTM, ANQGSEA. Trimming took off 7 bases at V and 6 bases at J, with 15 bases between the two ends. This CDR3 has 13 residues. The sequence was collected from a man aged 45-65 years with acute or convalescent COVID-19. The chain combines TRBV29-1 with TRBJ1-4; possible D gene TRBD1, 5 bases. Sequences were obtained from peripheral blood. The CDR3 bases are TGCAGCGATAAATCCTTCAGGGATGAAAAACTGTTTTTT. It yields the protein CSDKSFRDEKLFF.